Listed below are T cell receptor beta chains from one sample, sequenced in a study of cytomegalovirus exposure and HLA in healthy donors. Using immunoSEQ multiplex PCR, the repertoire was profiled, and TCRdb retains in-frame clones only, with some absent. The profile shows roughly 76,000 clones, 70% to 80% of them singletons. What was sequenced was PBMCs. These TCRs come from a man in his thirties or forties in good health and CMV-seronegative. Each CDR3 is given with its conserved first and last residue. The D gene is left open where the match is weak. Part of the rows lack a size; the others show once, few, many or a class for expanded clones.

DNA	CDR3	size	D	V	J
TGTGCCAGCAGTTTAGTCCGAGGCGAGCAGTACTTC	CASSLVRGEQYF	.	.	TRBV27	TRBJ2-7
TGTGCCAGCAGCCCCGGTATGAACACTGAAGCTTTCTTT	CASSPGMNTEAFF	.	.	TRBV7-2	TRBJ1-1
TGTGCCAGCAGTTCCGGGACAGGGGGCCCCTATGGCTACACCTTC	CASSSGTGGPYGYTF	.	TRBD1	TRBV6-5	TRBJ1-2
TGTGCCAGCAGTCGTCAGGGGCTGAGGGATCAGCCCCAGCATTTT	CASSRQGLRDQPQHF	.	.	TRBV2	TRBJ1-5
TGCAGCGTTGGCACGTCCCCTAGCGTCGATGAGCAGTTCTTC	CSVGTSPSVDEQFF	.	.	TRBV29-1	TRBJ2-1
TGTGCCAGCAGCCAAGCAGGGCTCGGCTATGGCTACACCTTC	CASSQAGLGYGYTF	.	.	TRBV4-2	TRBJ1-2
TGTGCCAGCAGTTCCCGACAGTCCTACGAGCAGTACTTC	CASSSRQSYEQYF	.	.	TRBV6-5	TRBJ2-7
TGTGCCAGCAGCCCGGGACAGGGCCCCTACGAGCAGTACTTC	CASSPGQGPYEQYF	.	TRBD1	TRBV5-5	TRBJ2-7
TGTGCCTGCCACAGGGGCGGCACTGAAGCTTTCTTT	CACHRGGTEAFF	.	TRBD1	TRBV30	TRBJ1-1
TGTGCCAGCAGCGACACAGGGAAGTTCGGGGAGCTGTTTTTT	CASSDTGKFGELFF	.	.	TRBV27	TRBJ2-2
TGTGCCATTGGGATCGGGACAGGGGACCAAAAAGTGCAGCCCCAGCATTTT	CAIGIGTGDQKVQPQHF	.	TRBD1	TRBV10-3	TRBJ1-5
TGTGCCTGGTCTTTTACCGGGGAGCTGTTTTTT	CAWSFTGELFF	.	.	TRBV30	TRBJ2-2
TGTGCCAGCAGCTTGGAGGGGAGGGCCGGGGAGCTGTTTTTT	CASSLEGRAGELFF	.	TRBD2	TRBV5-4	TRBJ2-2
TGTGCCAGCAGCCACCCCGGGACAGAGTCCAATGAGCAGTTCTTC	CASSHPGTESNEQFF	.	TRBD1	TRBV4-2	TRBJ2-1
TGTGCCAGCAGCCCAAACGCGGGTGGGCTTTACAATCAGCCCCAGCATTTT	CASSPNAGGLYNQPQHF	.	.	TRBV7-6	TRBJ1-5
TGTGCCAGCAGTGAAAACAGAATCTCCCACGAGCAGTACTTC	CASSENRISHEQYF	few	.	TRBV6-1	TRBJ2-7
TGTGCCAGCAGCCCAGGGTGGGAATATAACTACGAGCAGTACTTC	CASSPGWEYNYEQYF	.	.	TRBV11-2	TRBJ2-7
TGTGCCAGCAGTTTAAGGGGAAAGATAAATGAAAAACTGTTTTTT	CASSLRGKINEKLFF	.	.	TRBV27	TRBJ1-4
TGCGCCAGCAGCCAAGACGGGAGTGGGTACGAGCAGTACTTC	CASSQDGSGYEQYF	few	.	TRBV4-3	TRBJ2-7
TGTCCCAGTAGTATAGGGGGAGGAGTGGGCACTGAAGCTTTCTTT	CPSSIGGGVGTEAFF	once	.	TRBV19	TRBJ1-1
TGTGCCAGCAGCTTAAGGCGGGGGGGAGCAGATACGCAGTATTTT	CASSLRRGGADTQYF	once	TRBD2	TRBV7-9	TRBJ2-3
TGTGCCAGTAGTATCGGCAGGGGCTCTGGAAACACCATATATTTT	CASSIGRGSGNTIYF	.	.	TRBV19	TRBJ1-3
TGTGCCAGCTCCCAAGGCAGGGGCGACTATGGCTACACCTTC	CASSQGRGDYGYTF	.	.	TRBV18	TRBJ1-2
TGTGCCAGCAGCCCAGGACAGGGGCTAGGCAATGAGCAGTTCTTC	CASSPGQGLGNEQFF	.	TRBD1	TRBV27	TRBJ2-1
TGTGCCAGCAGCCTGGGACAGGGGTTGAATGAGCAGTTCTTC	CASSLGQGLNEQFF	.	TRBD1	TRBV11-2	TRBJ2-1
TGCAGCGTCTATGGGACAACGTACCAAGAGACCCAGTACTTC	CSVYGTTYQETQYF	.	.	TRBV29-1	TRBJ2-5
TGTGCCAGCAGTGAGACAGGACTGACCAATGAGCAGTTCTTC	CASSETGLTNEQFF	.	.	TRBV6-4	TRBJ2-1
TGTGCCAGCAGCTGGGGCCGGACTAGCGGGAACAATGAGCAGTTCTTC	CASSWGRTSGNNEQFF	.	TRBD2	TRBV7-2	TRBJ2-1
TGCAGCACGACAGTAGCCAAAAACATTCAGTACTTC	CSTTVAKNIQYF	once	.	TRBV29-1	TRBJ2-4
TGTGCCAGCAGCTCTGGAACAGGGACGGTGAACACTGAAGCTTTCTTT	CASSSGTGTVNTEAFF	few	.	TRBV5-4	TRBJ1-1
TGTTCCAGCTCACCAAATCCAGGGCCCAATGAAAAACTGTTTTTT	CSSSPNPGPNEKLFF	.	.	TRBV18	TRBJ1-4
TGTGCCAGCACCGATGACAGCCACATTCAGTACTTC	CASTDDSHIQYF	.	.	TRBV28	TRBJ2-4